The sequence of this T cell receptor beta chain was determined in a study of tumor and adjacent non-tumor tissue in lung cancer. Study-wide context: Patients comprised roughly 12 adenocarcinoma, 2 squamous cell carcinoma and 1 small cell lung cancer. Patients were aged about 31 to 85, around ten men and a handful of women, stage I to III. On average, productive TCRbeta reads reached about 4.17 million per sample.

In the case of this clonotype: A junction boundary mismatches the germline segment, possibly from a read error.

The template was RNA from unsorted bulk tissue. Distant lung tissue was collected more than 3 cm away from the tumor edge. TCRbeta libraries were built with three rounds of nested PCR, modified from ARM-PCR. Each CDR3 protein gets one entry after TCRdb re-called the multiplex PCR reads with MiXCR. This sample has about 48,000 distinct CDR3 sequences, with under 75% found just once. Germline CDR1 and CDR2: SGHAT and FQNNGV. This CDR3 is 15 amino acids long. The TCR comes from a woman in her 70s with non-small cell lung cancer. The rearrangement links TRBV11-2 to TRBJ2-7; a possible D gene is TRBD2 (5 bases). Sequenced sample: distant non-tumor lung tissue. CDR3 sequence: CAISLAGGPGSEQYF. CDR3 bases: TGTGCCATCAGCTTGGCGGGCGGGCCCGGGTCCGAGCAGTACTTC.